This TCR beta chain was identified in a study of T cell responses to AZD1222 COVID-19 vaccine. Sequencing used immunoSEQ multiplex PCR; TCRdb keeps in-frame clones, though not all of them. The sample has 100,000 to 150,000 clones, 85% to 95% seen once. Comment on this clone: The antigen is not known.

Study-level results: There were mostly white British donors and more females than males, and clonal diversity was possibly underestimated. Vaccine-associated CD4 TCRs ranged over spike, dominating at 160-218 and 743-854. Unmutated variant regions are reportedly the target of nearly half of TCRs that are spike-specific.

The CDR3 has 15 residues. Germline V gene sequence: CDR1 MDHEN, CDR2 SYDVKM. V dropped 7 bases and J dropped 7; count of bases not matched to a gene: 9. The receptor was derived from an adult in good health. This chain links TRBV28 with TRBJ1-6, with 8 bases identical to TRBD1. This specimen was peripheral blood, taken on day 0 of AZD1222 vaccination. CDR3 nucleotide sequence: TGTGCCAGCATCCAGATGACAGGGGTCAATTCACCCCTCCACTTT. This codes for CASIQMTGVNSPLHF. Based on the CDR3 plus reference TRBV28 and TRBJ1-6, the full variable domain is DVKVTQSSRYLVKRTGEKVFLECVQDMDHENMFWYRQDPGLGLRLIYFSYDVKMKEKGDIPEGYSVSREKKERFSLILESASTNQTSMYLCASIQMTGVNSPLHFGNGTRLTVT.